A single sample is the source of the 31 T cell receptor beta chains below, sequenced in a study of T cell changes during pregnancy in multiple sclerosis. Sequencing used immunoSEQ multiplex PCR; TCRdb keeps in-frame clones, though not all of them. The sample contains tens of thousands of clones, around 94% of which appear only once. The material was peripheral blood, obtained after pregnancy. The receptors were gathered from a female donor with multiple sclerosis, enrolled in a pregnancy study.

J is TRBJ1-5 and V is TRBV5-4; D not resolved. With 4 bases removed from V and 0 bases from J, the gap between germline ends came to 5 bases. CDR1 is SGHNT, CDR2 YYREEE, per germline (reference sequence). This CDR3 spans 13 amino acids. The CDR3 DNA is TGTGCCAGCAGCACAGATAGCAATCAGCCCCAGCATTTT. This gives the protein CASSTDSNQPQHF.

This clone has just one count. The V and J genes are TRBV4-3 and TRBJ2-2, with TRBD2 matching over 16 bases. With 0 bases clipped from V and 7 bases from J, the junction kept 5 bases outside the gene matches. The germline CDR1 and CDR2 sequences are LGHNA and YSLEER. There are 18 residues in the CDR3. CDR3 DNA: TGCGCCAGCAGCCAAGAGGGACTAGCGGGGGGGTACGTCGGGGAGCTGTTTTTT. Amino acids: CASSQEGLAGGYVGELFF.

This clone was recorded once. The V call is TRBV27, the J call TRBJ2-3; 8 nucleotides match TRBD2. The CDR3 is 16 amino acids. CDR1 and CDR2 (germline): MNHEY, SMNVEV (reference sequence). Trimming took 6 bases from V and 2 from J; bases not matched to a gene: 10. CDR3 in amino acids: CASRTLAAAFTDTQYF. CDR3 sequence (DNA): TGTGCCAGCAGGACACTAGCGGCGGCCTTCACAGATACGCAGTATTTT.

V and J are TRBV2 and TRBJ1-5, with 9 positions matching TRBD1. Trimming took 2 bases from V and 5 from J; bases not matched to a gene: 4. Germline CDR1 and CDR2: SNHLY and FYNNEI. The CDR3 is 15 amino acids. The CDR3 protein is CASSETTGGYQPQHF. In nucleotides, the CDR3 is TGTGCCAGCAGTGAAACTACAGGGGGCTATCAGCCCCAGCATTTT.

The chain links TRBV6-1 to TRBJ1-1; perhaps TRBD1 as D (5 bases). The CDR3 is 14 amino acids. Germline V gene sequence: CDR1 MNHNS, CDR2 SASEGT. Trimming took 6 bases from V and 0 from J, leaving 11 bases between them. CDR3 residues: CASRNTGLNTEAFF. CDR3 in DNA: TGTGCCAGCAGGAACACAGGATTGAACACTGAAGCTTTCTTT.

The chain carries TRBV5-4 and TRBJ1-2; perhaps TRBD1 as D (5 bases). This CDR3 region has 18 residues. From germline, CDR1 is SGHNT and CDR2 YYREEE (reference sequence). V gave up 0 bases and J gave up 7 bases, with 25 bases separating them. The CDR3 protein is CASSLGSSGLLTTGGYTF. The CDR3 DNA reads TGTGCCAGCAGCTTGGGGTCTTCAGGGCTGCTCACGACGGGTGGCTACACCTTC. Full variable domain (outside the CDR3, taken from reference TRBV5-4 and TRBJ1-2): ETGVTQSPTHLIKTRGQQVTLRCSSQSGHNTVSWYQQALGQGPQFIFQYYREEENGRGNFPPRFSGLQFPNYSSELNVNALELDDSALYLCASSLGSSGLLTTGGYTFGSGTRLTVV.

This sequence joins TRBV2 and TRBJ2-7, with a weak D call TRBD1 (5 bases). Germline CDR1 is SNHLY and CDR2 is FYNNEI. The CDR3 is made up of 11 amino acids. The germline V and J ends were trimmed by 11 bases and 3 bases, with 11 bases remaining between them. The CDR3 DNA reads TGTGCCGGGGCCTGGGGCTACGAGCAGTACTTC. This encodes CAGAWGYEQYF.

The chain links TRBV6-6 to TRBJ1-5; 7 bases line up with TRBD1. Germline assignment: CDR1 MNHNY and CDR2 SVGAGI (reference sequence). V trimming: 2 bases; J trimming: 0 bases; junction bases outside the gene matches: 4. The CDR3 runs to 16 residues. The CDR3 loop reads CASSYGTDYSNQPQHF. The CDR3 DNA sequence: TGTGCCAGCAGTTACGGGACAGACTATAGCAATCAGCCCCAGCATTTT.

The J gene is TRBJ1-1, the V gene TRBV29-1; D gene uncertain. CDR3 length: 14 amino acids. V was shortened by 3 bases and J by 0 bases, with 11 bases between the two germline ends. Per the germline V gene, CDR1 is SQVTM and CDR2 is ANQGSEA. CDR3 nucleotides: TGCAGCGTTGAGCGGGAGGTCCTGAACACTGAAGCTTTCTTT. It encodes CSVEREVLNTEAFF.

CDR3 DNA: TGTGCCAGCAGCCCAGGGGCCAATGAGCAGTTCTTC. This sequence encodes CASSPGANEQFF. The chain is built from TRBV6-5 and TRBJ2-1; D may be TRBD1 (6 bases). The CDR3 loop spans 12 amino acids. Trimming shortened V by 6 bases and J by 6 bases, and 9 bases separated the two germline ends. Germline V gives CDR1 MNHEY, CDR2 SVGAGI.

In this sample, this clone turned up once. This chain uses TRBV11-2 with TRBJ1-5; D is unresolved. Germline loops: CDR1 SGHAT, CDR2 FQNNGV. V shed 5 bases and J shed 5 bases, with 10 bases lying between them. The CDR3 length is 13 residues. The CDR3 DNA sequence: TGTGCCAGCAGCCTAGGACGGGATCAGCCCCAGCATTTT. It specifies CASSLGRDQPQHF.

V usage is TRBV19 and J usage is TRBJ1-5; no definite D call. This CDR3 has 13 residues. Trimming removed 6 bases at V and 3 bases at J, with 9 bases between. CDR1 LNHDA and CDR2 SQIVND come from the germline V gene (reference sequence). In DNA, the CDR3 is TGTGCCAGTAGGTCAGGCCTCAATCAGCCCCAGCATTTT. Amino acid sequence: CASRSGLNQPQHF.

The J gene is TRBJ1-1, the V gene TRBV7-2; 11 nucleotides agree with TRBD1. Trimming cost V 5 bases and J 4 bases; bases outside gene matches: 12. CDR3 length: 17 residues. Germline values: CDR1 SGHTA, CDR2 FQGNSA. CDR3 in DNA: TGTGCCAGCAGCCCCTTCAGGACAGGGGGCTTGGGCACTGAAGCTTTCTTT. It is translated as CASSPFRTGGLGTEAFF.

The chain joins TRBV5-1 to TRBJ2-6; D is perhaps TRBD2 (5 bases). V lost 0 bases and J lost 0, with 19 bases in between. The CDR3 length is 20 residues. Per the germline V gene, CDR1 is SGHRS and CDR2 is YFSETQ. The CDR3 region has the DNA TGCGCCAGCAGCTTGGCGACCCGGGAAACGATCTACTCTGGGGCCAACGTCCTGACTTTC. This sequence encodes CASSLATRETIYSGANVLTF.

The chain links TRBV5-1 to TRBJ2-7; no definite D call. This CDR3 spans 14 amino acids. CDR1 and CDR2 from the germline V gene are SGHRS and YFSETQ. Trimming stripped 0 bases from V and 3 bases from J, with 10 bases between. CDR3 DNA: TGCGCCAGCAGCTTGGTAGGCGGAAGCTACGAGCAGTACTTC. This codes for CASSLVGGSYEQYF.

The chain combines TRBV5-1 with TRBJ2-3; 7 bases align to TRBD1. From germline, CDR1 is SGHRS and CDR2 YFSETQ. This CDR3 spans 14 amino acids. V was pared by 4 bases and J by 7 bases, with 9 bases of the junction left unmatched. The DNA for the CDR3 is TGCGCCAGCAGCAGGGGGACAGATACTAATACGCAGTATTTT. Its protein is CASSRGTDTNTQYF.

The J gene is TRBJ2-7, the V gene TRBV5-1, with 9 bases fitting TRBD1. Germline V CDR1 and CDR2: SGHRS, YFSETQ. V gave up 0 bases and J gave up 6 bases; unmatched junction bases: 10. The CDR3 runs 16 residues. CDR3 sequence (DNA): TGCGCCAGCAGCTTGGGGGGGTTAACAGGGGGCGGCGAGCAGTACTTC. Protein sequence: CASSLGGLTGGGEQYF. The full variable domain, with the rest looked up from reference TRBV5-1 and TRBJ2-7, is KAGVTQTPRYLIKTRGQQVTLSCSPISGHRSVSWYQQTPGQGLQFLFEYFSETQRNKGNFPGRFSGRQFSNSRSEMNVSTLELGDSALYLCASSLGGLTGGGEQYFGPGTRLTVT.

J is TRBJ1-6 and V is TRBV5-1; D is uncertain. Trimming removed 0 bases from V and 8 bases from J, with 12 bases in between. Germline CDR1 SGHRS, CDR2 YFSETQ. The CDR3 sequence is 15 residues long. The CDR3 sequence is CASSLAGGIDSPLHF. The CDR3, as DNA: TGCGCCAGCAGCTTGGCCGGTGGTATAGATTCACCCCTCCACTTT.

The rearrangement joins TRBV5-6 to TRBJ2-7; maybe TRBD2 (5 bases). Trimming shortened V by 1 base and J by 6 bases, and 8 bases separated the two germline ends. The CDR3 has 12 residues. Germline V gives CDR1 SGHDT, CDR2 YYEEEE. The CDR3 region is CASSLIASEQYF. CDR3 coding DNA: TGTGCCAGCAGCTTGATAGCGTCCGAGCAGTACTTC.

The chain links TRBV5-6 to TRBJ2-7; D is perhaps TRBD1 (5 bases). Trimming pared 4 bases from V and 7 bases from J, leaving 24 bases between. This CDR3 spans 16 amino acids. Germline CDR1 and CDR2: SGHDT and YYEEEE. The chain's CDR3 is CASSPTVSVPGKEQYF. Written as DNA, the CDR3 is TGTGCCAGCAGCCCGACGGTCTCGGTTCCAGGGAAGGAGCAGTACTTC.

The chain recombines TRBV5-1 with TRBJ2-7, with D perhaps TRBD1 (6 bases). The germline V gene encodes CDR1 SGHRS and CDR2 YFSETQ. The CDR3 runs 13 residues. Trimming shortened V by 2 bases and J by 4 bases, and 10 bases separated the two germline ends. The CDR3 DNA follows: TGCGCCAGCAGCTTACCAGGGGAATACGAGCAGTACTTC. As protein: CASSLPGEYEQYF.

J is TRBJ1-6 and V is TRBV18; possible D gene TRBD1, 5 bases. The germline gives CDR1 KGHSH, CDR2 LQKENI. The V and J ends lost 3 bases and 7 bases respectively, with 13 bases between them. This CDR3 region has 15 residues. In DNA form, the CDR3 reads TGTGCCAGCTCACCGAGCTTCCAGGGAAATTCACCCCTCCACTTT. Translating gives CASSPSFQGNSPLHF. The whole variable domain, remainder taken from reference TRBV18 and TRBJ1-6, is NAGVMQNPRHLVRRRGQEARLRCSPMKGHSHVYWYRQLPEEGLKFMVYLQKENIIDESGMPKERFSAEFPKEGPSILRIQQVVRGDSAAYFCASSPSFQGNSPLHFGNGTRLTVT.

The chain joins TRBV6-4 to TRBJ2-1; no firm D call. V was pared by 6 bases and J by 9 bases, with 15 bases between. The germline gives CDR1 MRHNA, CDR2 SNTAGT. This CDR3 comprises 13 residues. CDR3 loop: CASSPYIRSEQFF. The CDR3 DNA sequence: TGTGCCAGCAGCCCCTATATAAGGAGTGAGCAGTTCTTC.

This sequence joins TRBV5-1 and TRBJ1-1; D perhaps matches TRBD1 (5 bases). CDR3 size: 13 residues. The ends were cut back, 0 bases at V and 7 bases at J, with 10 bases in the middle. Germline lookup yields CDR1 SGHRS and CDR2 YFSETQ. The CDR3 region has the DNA TGCGCCAGCAGCTTGGGGGGACTTATTGAAGCTTTCTTT. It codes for CASSLGGLIEAFF.

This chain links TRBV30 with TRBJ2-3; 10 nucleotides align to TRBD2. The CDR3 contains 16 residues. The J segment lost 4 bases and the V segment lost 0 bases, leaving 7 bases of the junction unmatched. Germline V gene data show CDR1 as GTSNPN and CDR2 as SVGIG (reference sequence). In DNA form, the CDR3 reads TGTGCCTGGAGTGTACATGGGACTAGCGCTTCAGATACGCAGTATTTT. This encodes CAWSVHGTSASDTQYF.

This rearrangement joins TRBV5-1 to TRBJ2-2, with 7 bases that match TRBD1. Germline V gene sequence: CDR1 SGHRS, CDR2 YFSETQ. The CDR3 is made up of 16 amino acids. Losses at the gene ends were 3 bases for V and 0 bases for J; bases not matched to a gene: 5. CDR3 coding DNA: TGCGCCAGCAGCTCGGGACAGTTCACGAACACCGGGGAGCTGTTTTTT. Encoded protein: CASSSGQFTNTGELFF.

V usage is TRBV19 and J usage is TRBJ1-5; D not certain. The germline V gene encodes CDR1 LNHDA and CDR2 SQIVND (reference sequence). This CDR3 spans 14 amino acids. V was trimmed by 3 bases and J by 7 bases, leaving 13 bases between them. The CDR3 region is CASSMGGKGQPQHF. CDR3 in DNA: TGTGCCAGTAGTATGGGCGGGAAGGGCCAGCCCCAGCATTTT.

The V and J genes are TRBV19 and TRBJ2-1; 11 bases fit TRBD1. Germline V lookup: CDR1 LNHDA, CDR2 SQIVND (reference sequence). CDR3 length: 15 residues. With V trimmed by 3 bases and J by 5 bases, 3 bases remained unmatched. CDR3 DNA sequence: TGTGCCAGTAGTATTGGACAGGGGGCCCACAATGAGCAGTTCTTC. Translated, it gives CASSIGQGAHNEQFF. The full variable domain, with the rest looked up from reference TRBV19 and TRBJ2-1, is DGGITQSPKYLFRKEGQNVTLSCEQNLNHDAMYWYRQDPGQGLRLIYYSQIVNDFQKGDIAEGYSVSREKKESFPLTVTSAQKNPTAFYLCASSIGQGAHNEQFFGPGTRLTVL.

The CDR3 reads CASSQDTYNEQFF. DNA of the CDR3: TGCGCCAGCAGCCAAGATACCTACAATGAGCAGTTCTTC. This chain uses TRBV4-3 with TRBJ2-1; D call uncertain. V shed 0 bases and J shed 2 bases, with 2 bases lying between them. The CDR3 contains 13 residues. Per germline, CDR1 LGHNA and CDR2 YSLEER.

CDR3 sequence reads: CSALDSSNYGYTF. CDR3 nucleotide sequence: TGCAGCGCCCTAGACAGCTCTAACTATGGCTACACCTTC. The V call is TRBV29-1, the J call TRBJ1-2, with a possible D match to TRBD1 (5 bases). Trimming took 7 bases from V and 0 from J, leaving 12 bases between them. This CDR3 region has 13 residues. CDR1 and CDR2 (germline): SQVTM, ANQGSEA.

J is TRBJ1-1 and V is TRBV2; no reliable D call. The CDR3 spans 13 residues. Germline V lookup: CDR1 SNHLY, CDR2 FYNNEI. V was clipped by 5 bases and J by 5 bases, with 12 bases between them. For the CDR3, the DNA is TGTGCCAGCAGTTCCGAAGGGAGGACTGAAGCTTTCTTT. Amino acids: CASSSEGRTEAFF. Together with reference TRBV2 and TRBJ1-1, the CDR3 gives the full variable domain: EPEVTQTPSHQVTQMGQEVILRCVPISNHLYFYWYRQILGQKVEFLVSFYNNEISEKSEIFDDQFSVERPDGSNFTLKIRSTKLEDSAMYFCASSSEGRTEAFFGQGTRLTVV.